The 19 T cell receptor beta chains listed next were all sequenced from one sample in a study of cytomegalovirus exposure and HLA in healthy donors. PCR amplification relied on 60 Vbeta primers (plus 13 Jbeta primers). Profiling relied on immunoSEQ multiplex PCR, and the TCRdb table lists in-frame clones only, not all of them. The table has 150,000 to 200,000 clones, roughly four fifths seen once; the top ten hold 1%. Sequencing input: PBMCs. All receptors come from a woman aged 40 to 55 in good health and CMV-seronegative.

The V and J genes are TRBV19 and TRBJ1-2; a weak D match, TRBD1 (5 bases). Between the trimmed V and J ends, which lost 5 bases and 4 bases, there was a span of 14 bases. This CDR3 has 14 amino acids. Germline CDR1 and CDR2: LNHDA and SQIVND (reference sequence). The CDR3 sequence is CASSPGVDSYGYTF. CDR3 coding DNA: TGTGCCAGTAGTCCAGGAGTTGACAGCTATGGCTACACCTTC.

J is TRBJ2-4 and V is TRBV28; possibly TRBD1 for D (7 bases). Germline V lookup: CDR1 MDHEN, CDR2 SYDVKM. The V end lost 4 bases, the J end lost 6 bases, and 19 bases lay between the germline ends. This CDR3 is 16 amino acids long. CDR3 protein: CASSSPLRQGGNIQYF. The CDR3 nucleotides are TGTGCCAGCAGTTCCCCTTTACGACAGGGAGGAAACATTCAGTACTTC.

The chain is built from TRBV2 and TRBJ2-2; D is unclear. Trimming removed 3 bases at V and 6 bases at J, with 8 bases between. The CDR3 is 13 residues long. CDR1 SNHLY and CDR2 FYNNEI come from the germline V gene. CDR3 protein: CASSDSRAGELFF. Here the CDR3 DNA reads TGTGCCAGCAGTGACAGTCGTGCCGGGGAGCTGTTTTTT.

The chain recombines TRBV19 with TRBJ1-1; TRBD1 aligns across 8 bases. V shed 6 bases and J 4 bases; nucleotides not matched to a gene: 10. CDR3 length: 15 residues. The germline gives CDR1 LNHDA, CDR2 SQIVND (reference sequence). As DNA, the CDR3 is TGTGCCAGTAGAGGCGGGACAGGCGTTACCACTGAAGCTTTCTTT. It specifies CASRGGTGVTTEAFF. The full variable domain, with the rest looked up from reference TRBV19 and TRBJ1-1, is DGGITQSPKYLFRKEGQNVTLSCEQNLNHDAMYWYRQDPGQGLRLIYYSQIVNDFQKGDIAEGYSVSREKKESFPLTVTSAQKNPTAFYLCASRGGTGVTTEAFFGQGTRLTVV.

This chain connects TRBV19 to TRBJ2-3; no firm D call. The CDR3 sequence is 15 residues long. V dropped 3 bases and J dropped 0 bases, with 10 bases sitting between them. From germline, CDR1 is LNHDA and CDR2 SQIVND (reference sequence). Written as DNA, the CDR3 is TGTGCCAGTAGTATTATGTCTTCTAGCACAGATACGCAGTATTTT. Its translation: CASSIMSSSTDTQYF.

The rearrangement uses TRBV5-1 and TRBJ2-2; 11 positions match TRBD2. The CDR3 is 17 amino acids. Germline V gene sequence: CDR1 SGHRS, CDR2 YFSETQ. V shed 3 bases, J shed 7 bases, and the junction held 11 bases outside the gene matches. The CDR3, as DNA: TGCGCCAGCAGCTCGGATAGCGGGAGGGCCGGGTACGGGGAGCTGTTTTTT. Encoded protein: CASSSDSGRAGYGELFF.

V and J are TRBV18 and TRBJ2-2, with D maybe TRBD2 (5 bases). There are 16 residues in the CDR3. V lost 1 base and J lost 4, with 13 bases in between. CDR1 and CDR2 from the germline V gene are KGHSH and LQKENI. The CDR3 is CASSPLMDSTTGELFF. CDR3 DNA sequence: TGTGCCAGCTCACCACTCATGGACTCCACCACCGGGGAGCTGTTTTTT.

The chain uses TRBV2 and TRBJ1-2; no clear D. The CDR3 sequence is 11 residues long. V lost 3 bases, J lost 8 bases, and 7 bases lay in between. Germline CDR1 SNHLY, CDR2 FYNNEI. CDR3 sequence (DNA): TGTGCCAGCAGTGACCTCTTCGGCTACACCTTC. Protein product: CASSDLFGYTF.

This clone was recorded only once. The chain employs TRBV6-5 and TRBJ2-3, with D unclear. CDR3 size: 14 residues. CDR1 MNHEY and CDR2 SVGAGI come from the germline V gene. Trimming shortened V by 5 bases and J by 0 bases, and 9 bases separated the two germline ends. CDR3 sequence (DNA): TGTGCCAGCAGTAGAACAGTGAGCACAGATACGCAGTATTTT. Translated: CASSRTVSTDTQYF.

This chain links TRBV30 with TRBJ2-1, with 10 nucleotides matching TRBD2. Germline V gives CDR1 GTSNPN, CDR2 SVGIG (reference sequence). After removal of 0 bases from V and 4 bases from J, the junction contained 3 bases not matched to a gene. The CDR3 is 15 residues long. The CDR3 nucleotides are TGTGCCTGGAGTGTACAAGCGGGAGGGTACAATGAGCAGTTCTTC. This translates into CAWSVQAGGYNEQFF. The full variable domain, completed using reference TRBV30 and TRBJ2-1, is SQTIHQWPATLVQPVGSPLSLECTVEGTSNPNLYWYRQAAGRGLQLLFYSVGIGQISSEVPQNLSASRPQDRQFILSSKKLLLSDSGFYLCAWSVQAGGYNEQFFGPGTRLTVL.

The V gene is TRBV19, the J gene TRBJ1-4; TRBD1 is a possible D gene (5 bases). The CDR3 runs 16 residues. The V gene's germline CDR1 is LNHDA and CDR2 SQIVND (reference sequence). Trimming shortened V by 2 bases and J by 0 bases, and 10 bases separated the two germline ends. As DNA, the CDR3 is TGTGCCAGTAGTATACCCCGGGGGACAACTAATGAAAAACTGTTTTTT. Its translation is CASSIPRGTTNEKLFF.

This clone came up a few times. V gene TRBV5-6 combines with J gene TRBJ2-7, with TRBD2 matching over 13 bases. V was pared by 4 bases and J by 5 bases, with 6 bases of the junction left unmatched. Germline-derived CDR1 and CDR2 are SGHDT and YYEEEE. The CDR3 spans 15 residues. As DNA, the CDR3 is TGTGCCAGCAGCCCGGGACTAGCGGGATATGACGAGCAGTACTTC. This codes for CASSPGLAGYDEQYF.

This sequence joins TRBV10-2 and TRBJ2-3, with 10 bases aligning to TRBD2. The V gene end was trimmed by 5 bases and the J gene end by 6 bases; junction bases not matched to a gene: 14. Germline CDR1 reads WSHSY; CDR2 reads SAAADI. The CDR3 is 17 residues long. CDR3 sequence (DNA): TGCGCCAGCAGTACCCCTCTAATAGCGGGAGGTCCTGATACGCAGTATTTT. This sequence encodes CASSTPLIAGGPDTQYF.

The chain joins TRBV29-1 to TRBJ1-5, with D possibly TRBD1 on 6 matching bases. There are 15 residues in the CDR3. Between the trimmed V and J ends, which lost 6 bases and 0 bases, there was a span of 15 bases. In germline, CDR1 is SQVTM, CDR2 ANQGSEA. The chain's CDR3 is CSVAEQGDSNQPQHF. The CDR3 region has the DNA TGCAGCGTCGCCGAACAGGGTGATAGCAATCAGCCCCAGCATTTT.

A single count supports this clone. The junction differs from germline at one of its ends, possibly a read error. The chain uses TRBV7-7 and TRBJ2-5; TRBD2 aligns across 8 bases. CDR1 and CDR2 from the germline V gene are SSHAT and FNYEAQ (reference sequence). This CDR3 is built from 15 residues. In DNA form, the CDR3 reads TGTGCTAGCAGCTTGGGGCTAGCGGGCCAAGAGACCCAGTACTTC. Translating it yields CASSLGLAGQETQYF. Combining the CDR3 with reference TRBV7-7 and TRBJ2-5 gives the whole variable domain GAGVSQSPRYKVTKRGQDVTLRCDPISSHATLYWYQQALGQGPEFLTYFNYEAQPDKSGLPSDRFSAERPEGSISTLTIQRTEQRDSAMYRCASSLGLAGQETQYFGPGTRLLVL.

This clone appeared a single time. The chain employs TRBV7-9 and TRBJ1-4; TRBD1 is a possible D gene (5 bases). CDR1 and CDR2 (germline): SEHNR, FQNEAQ (reference sequence). V was shortened by 5 bases and J by 3 bases, with 13 bases between the two germline ends. CDR3 length: 15 residues. The chain's CDR3 is CASSVQGSPNEKLFF. CDR3 sequence (DNA): TGTGCCAGCAGCGTTCAGGGAAGTCCTAATGAAAAACTGTTTTTT.

The chain joins TRBV9 to TRBJ2-1; possibly TRBD2 for D (7 bases). CDR1 and CDR2 from the germline V gene are SGDLS and YYNGEE. The CDR3 is 16 amino acids. V was clipped by 4 bases and J by 4 bases, with 18 bases between them. The CDR3 protein is CASSPEDGGPYNEQFF. For the CDR3, the DNA is TGTGCCAGCAGCCCCGAGGACGGGGGGCCTTACAATGAGCAGTTCTTC.

V usage is TRBV11-3 and J usage is TRBJ2-1; possibly TRBD2 for D (6 bases). The V and J ends lost 1 base and 3 bases respectively, with 10 bases between them. The CDR3 contains 15 residues. The germline V gene encodes CDR1 SGHNT and CDR2 YENEEA. CDR3 protein: CASSLGGRDYNEQFF. The CDR3 coding sequence is TGTGCCAGCAGCTTAGGTGGGCGGGACTACAATGAGCAGTTCTTC. Combining the CDR3 with reference TRBV11-3 and TRBJ2-1 gives the whole variable domain EAGVVQSPRYKIIEKKQPVAFWCNPISGHNTLYWYLQNLGQGPELLIRYENEEAVDDSQLPKDRFSAERLKGVDSTLKIQPAELGDSAVYLCASSLGGRDYNEQFFGPGTRLTVL.

There are a few counts of this clone. The chain uses TRBV9 and TRBJ2-1; TRBD1 matches at 7 bases. V lost 2 bases, J lost 2 bases, and 4 bases stayed unmatched. This CDR3 has 15 residues. Germline V lookup: CDR1 SGDLS, CDR2 YYNGEE. This CDR3 reads CASSVTGDAYNEQFF. CDR3 DNA sequence: TGTGCCAGCAGCGTTACAGGGGATGCCTACAATGAGCAGTTCTTC.